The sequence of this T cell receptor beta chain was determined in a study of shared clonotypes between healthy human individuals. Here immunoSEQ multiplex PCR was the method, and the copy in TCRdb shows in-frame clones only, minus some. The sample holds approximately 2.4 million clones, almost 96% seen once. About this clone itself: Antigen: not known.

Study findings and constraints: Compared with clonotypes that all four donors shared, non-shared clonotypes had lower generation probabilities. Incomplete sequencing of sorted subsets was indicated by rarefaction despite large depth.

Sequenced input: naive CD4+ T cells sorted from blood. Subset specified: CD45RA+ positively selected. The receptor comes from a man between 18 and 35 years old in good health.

The CDR3 DNA sequence: TGTGCCAGCAGCCAATCAAGAGGGGACTATGGCTACACCTTC. Residues: CASSQSRGDYGYTF. V gene TRBV16 combines with J gene TRBJ1-2; maybe TRBD1 (5 bases). This CDR3 comprises 14 residues. The V end was cut by 0 bases, the J end by 3 bases, with 8 bases between. Germline CDR1 KGHSY, CDR2 FQNENV.